This TCR beta chain was profiled in a study of cytomegalovirus exposure and HLA in healthy donors (dated by TCRdb to 2016 to 2017). Notes on the research overall: An earlier analysis of several hundred of the donors reported approximately 280 Gb of sequence data and 117 million unique TCR beta sequences obtained from about 200 million T cells. Approximately 300 gigabases of sequencing data and approximately 85 million unique TCR sequences were included in an early release covering about 600 HLA-typed donors. Of the roughly 400 genotyped donors, 80% to 90% were placed in the genetic ancestry cluster associated with self-reported Caucasian donors. The study aimed to test whether signatures of past pathogen exposure could be identified by cataloging public T cell receptors. Using immunosequencing, the study profiled T cell repertoires from 666 subjects and related those repertoires to cytomegalovirus serostatus. In addition to the first cohort of around 670 subjects, a separate validation cohort of over 90 different subjects was used. To predict cytomegalovirus infection status, the study brought together high-throughput TCR immunosequencing, statistical association of individual TCRs with disease status, and machine learning. In a later analysis, previously published TCR beta repertoires from 550 to 700 donors were re-analyzed and high-resolution HLA genotyping was added so that TCR occurrence patterns could be studied. In the later analysis, no new phenotypic data were used to find candidate immune exposures; instead, reliance was placed on TCR beta sequences and their occurrence across donors. An earlier analysis of several hundred of the donors applied high-throughput TCR beta sequencing to assess whether each TCR beta V gene segment acted as functional or pseudogenic. Alongside the repertoire data, information on donor age, sex, ethnicity and CMV serostatus was compiled. Genome-wide SNP genotypes for about 60% of the roughly 670 donors were used in a later genetic analysis, which treated that subset as a discovery cohort. Every repertoire in the discovery cohort had been generated on one and the same sequencing platform. Class I and class II HLA loci were covered by the typing at four-digit resolution. The number of donors typed differed by locus, with 629-630 for A, B, C, DRB1 and DQB1, roughly 520 for DQA1, 600 to 610 for DPA1, and over 400 for DPB1. Because of strong linkage in the cohort, 5 or 6 DR-DQ haplotypes were treated as single units for association and clustering. Among a few hundred genotyped donors of the cohort, an average of approximately 250,000 unique TCR beta nucleotide sequences were sequenced per donor, 15% to 20% of them non-productive.

The cohort consisted of some 670 healthy bone marrow donors. At the time of sampling, all cohort members were nominally healthy, though unrecorded immune exposures were likely present. The donor was CMV seronegative and belonged to the group of 350 to 400 seronegative cohort members. A peripheral blood sample was collected from each donor, and TCR beta sequencing was performed on peripheral blood mononuclear cells. Genomic DNA extraction from the blood cell samples was performed with the Qiagen DNeasy Blood Extraction Kit. Results the study describes overall, beyond this receptor: Because HLA typing was unavailable for some donors at each locus, only the typed subset was used in association tests. The cohort was sequenced for TCR beta chains only, and without alpha or paired-chain data the features that could be detected were limited. The 87-base-pair reads could not distinguish some IMGT-functional V segments, including TRBV6-2 and TRBV6-3, so those segments were excluded. When HLA alleles, especially DR and DQ, strongly co-occurred, TCR associations were difficult to assign to individual alleles. Across donors, most TCR sequences were observed very rarely, whereas some public TCRs were present in many individuals. A later genetic analysis reported fewer N-insertions in productive TCRs among donors in an Asian-associated ancestry cluster than the roughly 700-donor mean. Linkage disequilibrium might explain the correlated functional status among segregating V segments, but an unknown experimental factor could not be excluded. The earlier analysis of some 560 of the donors excluded approximately 15 rarely observed V segments, including chromosome 9 orphons, because counts were too low. A further reported finding was that TCR beta sequences accurately predicted the HLA-A and HLA-B alleles for most subjects in the first cohort. A later genetic analysis associated a missense DCLRE1C variant with V-gene and J-gene trimming of TCR beta chains, and an independent cohort replicated the association. It was suggested by the authors that the approach could potentially be generalized to other disease states and immunological phenotypes. Presence/absence analyses assumed roughly uniform sequencing depth across donors, an assumption that may not hold. A cluster of highly shared sequence variants was judged likely to represent a technical artifact of the sequencing pipeline. In a later analysis, several top co-occurrence clusters were reported to appear linked to parvovirus B19, influenza, CMV and Epstein-Barr virus. Three of the identified cytomegalovirus-associated TCR beta chains were confirmed in vitro to be specific for cytomegalovirus antigens. A total of about 150 TCR beta chains were listed by the study as associated with cytomegalovirus. In a later analysis, 15,000 to 20,000 TCR beta sequences were associated with specific HLA alleles at a false discovery rate of 0.05. Immune exposure information for the cohort was limited to CMV serostatus. In a later analysis, TCR association rates were found to vary across HLA loci, with the most associated TCRs seen for DRB1 alleles and the fewest for HLA-C alleles. In a later analysis, most CMV-associated TCR beta chains were found to appear HLA-restricted, with HLA associations seemingly driven largely by CMV exposure. An earlier analysis of around 540 of the donors showed that most TCR beta V segments appeared in productive rearrangements either about 87% or about 30% of the time, which broadly matched IMGT annotations. Cytomegalovirus status was reported to be diagnosed by the classifier with high specificity and sensitivity in both the original and validation cohorts. In a later analysis, HLA-associated TCR beta chains were found to be more clonally expanded and to have lower generation probabilities than equally common non-associated chains.

Libraries came from the immunoSEQ multiplex PCR assay. For the multiplex PCR, a mixture combining 60 forward primers for TCR Vbeta segments and 13 reverse primers for TCR Jbeta segments was used. Amplification of the CDR3 region of rearranged TCR beta genes was performed with a multiplex PCR assay on genomic DNA. On the Illumina HiSeq System, the amplified TCR beta libraries were sequenced as 87-base-pair reads. Per the source publication's procedure: Across the roughly 700 repertoires, a later analysis counted 60 million to 90 million unique TCR beta chains, 9 million to 14 million of which were shared by at least two donors. To remove PCR and sequencing errors, raw reads were error-corrected and collapsed into unique sequences using a nearest-neighbor algorithm that merged closely related sequences. V, D and J gene segments were assigned by aligning CDR3 sequences to IMGT reference sequences. Each retained sequence needed at least a six-nucleotide match to both a V gene segment and a J gene segment. Rearrangements were called productive when the CDR3 lacked stop codons and stayed in frame with V and J; all others were non-productive. Following IMGT convention, CDR3 was defined as the stretch from the second conserved V-encoded cysteine up to the conserved J-encoded phenylalanine. In an earlier analysis of around 640 of the donors, sequences lacking an unambiguous match to a single V gene segment were excluded. In an earlier analysis of about 590 of the donors, a V segment was called functional when productive rearrangements were above 56.7%, and segregating when the standard deviation between donors exceeded 5%. A statistical classification framework was built for diagnosing cytomegalovirus status from the catalog of TCR beta chain sequences. V and J gene assignment, in a later analysis, came from comparing TCR nucleotide sequences with IMGT/GENE-DB human TR gene sequences. A later analysis assigned CDR3 sequences and most-parsimonious VDJ recombination scenarios with the TCRdist pipeline. In a later analysis, each TCR beta chain was defined by its CDR3 amino acid sequence together with its V-gene family, and reads lacking a unique V-gene family were excluded. As a way to deal with suspected cross-contamination and a sequencing artifact, a later analysis dropped hundreds of nucleotide sequences that were highly shared and had low generation probability. In a later analysis, a clonal expansion index was calculated for each public chain from normalized within-repertoire ranks of inferred template counts. In a later analysis, generation probabilities were computed using a VDJ recombination model fitted to out-of-frame rearrangements, and the results were checked against IGoR. In a later analysis, TCR-TCR, TCR-HLA and TCR-CMV co-occurrence was scored with hypergeometric tests, and a repertoire-size bias correction was applied to TCR pairs. A later analysis estimated false discovery rates by permuting HLA or CMV assignments 20 times. In a later analysis, co-occurring TCRs were grouped using DBSCAN, and TCRdist sequence similarity was added for clustering within HLA-allele-positive subsets. Repertoires with fewer than 30,000 or more than 120,000 public chains, plus five repertoires with anomalous nucleotide sharing, were excluded from co-occurrence clustering. TCRdb obtained this table from immuneACCESS and retained in-frame rearrangements with V and J assigned. These tables miss some clones; where compared with another copy, unresolved V genes account for less than half of the shortfall, and the remainder is unexplained. That table gives V, J and clone size, and the DNA gave D and trimming. Recorded for this sample are fewer than 250,000 clones; almost 80% of them occurred a single time. The ten largest clonotypes hold approximately 1.5% of the sample.

This clone showed up just once. The specificity of this receptor is unknown. No qualities accompany the bases; no much larger clone lies one base away. Trimmed from V: 2 bases; trimmed from J: 8 bases; junction bases lacking a gene match: 10. The CDR3 holds 16 amino acids from the cysteine to the phenylalanine. The read is trimmed to its CDR3 DNA, 48 bases read in frame from base 1. The germline V gene gives CDR1 as MDHEN and CDR2 as SYDVKM. This chain is built from TRBV28 and TRBJ1-2, and TRBD1 matches 11 of the central bases. Sequenced sample: PBMCs. This receptor was obtained from a woman aged 18-35 years in good health and CMV-seronegative. CDR3 sequence: CASSLVRDRGFGGYTF. The sequence in DNA is TGTGCCAGCAGTTTAGTTAGGGACAGGGGGTTCGGGGGCTACACCTTC.